This T cell receptor (beta chain) stems from a study of T cell clusters in autoimmune cytopenias (dated by TCRdb to between 2017 and 2020). A note on the overall study: TRB sequencing reached a median depth of around 52,000 reads per sample and yielded a median of about 2,500 distinct TRB clonotypes per sample. Peripheral blood TRB and IGH repertoires were sequenced in autoimmune cytopenia patients at active disease and during treatment follow-up, alongside healthy, CLL and autoimmune hepatitis controls. The study was designed to test whether a disease-specific immune repertoire signature usable as a blood-based biomarker is carried by autoimmune cytopenia patients.

This clonotype is medium-sized (0.01 to 0.1%), judged from its frequency; no count is recorded. Its antigen is unknown. Each sample's TRB amplification started from roughly 260 ng of peripheral blood genomic DNA, which corresponds to 38,000 or so genome equivalents. Measured from the cysteine to the phenylalanine, the CDR3 is 15 residues long. DNA was not recorded. The germline V gene specifies LGHNA as CDR1 and YSLEER as CDR2. The research as a whole found: Healthy donors showed roughly 3-fold more exclusive TRB clusters than active autoimmune hepatitis patients, consistent with an autoimmunity-wide signature. Shifts in the TRB repertoire, including less even repertoires in secondary cytopenia and CLL, were mostly a reflection of lymphoma bias and not of autoimmunity. GLIPH results suggested that primary autoimmune cytopenia patients were missing physiological T cell clusters, with approximately 52 clusters found only in healthy donors compared with approximately 15 found only in patients. The cluster-lack signature was not observed for secondary cytopenia versus CLL, as the signature was apparently masked by the dominant lymphoma-associated repertoire. The T cell clusters were defined in silico only, and their functional role remained to be validated experimentally.

Multiplex PCR with a touch-down protocol amplified TRB rearrangements, with the TRB-A and TRB-B primer pools combined in a single tube. Illumina adapters and sample indices were added to the amplicons through two consecutive PCR reactions using Phusion HS II polymerase. Amplicons were gel-purified with the NucleoSpin Gel and PCR Clean-up kit, then quantified by Qubit and quality-checked on an Agilent 2100 Bioanalyzer. Sequencing of the libraries was performed on an Illumina MiSeq with 600-cycle, single-indexed, paired-end runs. Concerning the study's data processing: Alignment and assembly of TRB reads were performed with MiXCR version 2.1.12 and the default MiXCR reference library. Each unique CDR3 nucleotide sequence defined a clone, and only productive sequences with at least two reads were analysed. To assess repertoire diversity, an R script computed alpha-parameterized diversity profiles (alpha 0 to 5), which included the Shannon (alpha 1) and Simpson (alpha 2) indices. The tcR package was used to compute combinatorial TRB VJ usage, which was then compared between cohorts by principal component analysis with ade4. TCRbeta CDR3s were clustered with GLIPH on cohort pairs matched by age and read depth, and cluster frequencies were compared by Wilcoxon test. TCRdb reprocessed the reads into one record per CDR3 protein sequence, lacking DNA. These V and J calls derive from TCRdb rather than the authors' analysis. This sample's listing comprises fewer than 3,500 distinct CDR3 sequences. 10% to 14% of the sample comes from the top ten.

The clonotype comes from a human donor with an autoimmune cytopenia or autoimmune hepatitis (not recorded which). The V and J genes are TRBV4-3 and TRBJ2-5. The specimen sequenced was peripheral blood. The CDR3: CASSQDFQPTETQYF.